This T cell receptor beta chain was observed in a study of control samples from healthy donors and cancer patients. Germline V gives CDR1 SGHRS, CDR2 YFSETQ. V was shortened by 2 bases and J by 1 base, with 12 bases between the two germline ends. This CDR3 is built from 15 residues. This clone showed up just once. The table came from immunoSEQ multiplex PCR; TCRdb's copy has only in-frame clones and leaves some out. In the table there are roughly 170,000 clones, 88% of which are singletons. The sequence derives from a woman aged 25 to 39 in good health. Sequencing was performed on blood. The V gene is TRBV5-1, the J gene TRBJ1-1; TRBD1 is a possible D gene (6 bases). The CDR3 DNA reads TGCGCCAGCAGCTTCTTAGGGGGGGCGAACACTGAAGCTTTCTTT. It encodes CASSFLGGANTEAFF. Based on the CDR3 plus reference TRBV5-1 and TRBJ1-1, the full variable domain is KAGVTQTPRYLIKTRGQQVTLSCSPISGHRSVSWYQQTPGQGLQFLFEYFSETQRNKGNFPGRFSGRQFSNSRSEMNVSTLELGDSALYLCASSFLGGANTEAFFGQGTRLTVV.